One sample yielded the 9 T cell receptor beta chains listed below, sequenced in a study of blood T cell repertoires in COVID-19. Data came from immunoSEQ multiplex PCR; TCRdb stores just in-frame clones and leaves some out. The sample records 110,000 to 150,000 clones, roughly 80% being singletons. Specimen: peripheral blood. These receptors were collected from a woman of 80 years or more in a cohort sampled during active or convalescent COVID-19.

This chain uses TRBV7-6 with TRBJ1-2, with 8 bases aligning to TRBD1. The CDR3 length is 15 residues. Trimming took 5 bases from V and 7 from J; bases not matched to a gene: 12. The germline V gene has CDR1 SGHVS and CDR2 FNYEAQ. This chain's CDR3 is CASSLGQALSGGYTF. DNA for the CDR3: TGTGCCAGCAGCCTGGGACAGGCCCTGAGCGGTGGCTACACCTTC.

This sequence joins TRBV5-1 and TRBJ1-3; no firm D call. The V and J ends lost 2 bases and 3 bases respectively, with 6 bases between them. This CDR3 spans 13 amino acids. From germline, CDR1 is SGHRS and CDR2 YFSETQ. The CDR3 here is CASSLTGGNTIYF. CDR3 coding DNA: TGCGCCAGCAGCTTAACGGGTGGAAACACCATATATTTT.

This sequence joins TRBV28 and TRBJ2-1; D unresolved. The V gene lost 6 bases and the J gene lost 0 bases, with 9 bases spanning the gap. CDR1 is MDHEN and CDR2 is SYDVKM in the germline V gene. The CDR3 loop spans 14 amino acids. The CDR3 reads CASRSGSSYNEQFF. The CDR3 region has the DNA TGTGCCAGCAGGTCGGGTTCCTCCTACAATGAGCAGTTCTTC.

The gene calls are TRBV9 and TRBJ2-2; D may be TRBD1 (6 bases). Germline V gene lookup returns CDR1 SGDLS and CDR2 YYNGEE. The CDR3 contains 16 residues. V gave up 4 bases and J gave up 7 bases, with 20 bases separating them. The DNA for the CDR3 is TGTGCCAGCAGCCCGAGAAGATTGGGGGCCGTCGGGGAGCTGTTTTTT. Amino acids: CASSPRRLGAVGELFF.

As to this clone: This sample also contains other DNA sequences that code for the same CDR3. This sequence joins TRBV4-1 and TRBJ2-2; TRBD1 matches at 7 bases. Germline trimming cut 6 bases from V and 7 bases from J; bases unmatched to any gene: 5. There are 13 residues in the CDR3. In germline, CDR1 is MGHRA, CDR2 YSYEKL. CDR3 DNA sequence: TGCGCCAGCAGTTTAACAGGGGTCGGGGAGCTGTTTTTT. Translated: CASSLTGVGELFF.

This clone was counted only a few times. V is TRBV6-2 or TRBV6-3 and J is TRBJ1-6; 8 positions agree with TRBD1. Germline V gives CDR1 MNHEY, CDR2 SVGEGT. The CDR3 contains 16 residues. V shed 5 bases and J 7 bases; nucleotides not matched to a gene: 10. The CDR3 protein is CASSSARQGLNSPLHF. The CDR3 coding sequence is TGTGCCAGCAGTAGCGCCCGACAGGGGCTAAATTCACCCCTCCACTTT.

This chain connects TRBV4-2 to TRBJ1-1; D ambiguous. CDR3 size: 13 residues. Trimming took 1 base from V and 1 from J, leaving 4 bases between them. Per the germline V gene, CDR1 is LGHNA and CDR2 is YNFKEQ. The CDR3 reads CASSQAGNTEAFF. The CDR3 nucleotides are TGTGCCAGCAGCCAAGCGGGGAACACTGAAGCTTTCTTT.

The chain recombines TRBV2 with TRBJ1-2; D remains unclear. The CDR3 runs to 14 residues. Deletions cut 2 bases from V and 1 base from J, with 8 bases between. Germline V gene lookup returns CDR1 SNHLY and CDR2 FYNNEI. The CDR3 region is CASSEFLNNYGYTF. The CDR3 nucleotides read TGTGCCAGCAGTGAATTTTTAAATAACTATGGCTACACCTTC. The full variable domain, rest sourced from reference TRBV2 and TRBJ1-2, is EPEVTQTPSHQVTQMGQEVILRCVPISNHLYFYWYRQILGQKVEFLVSFYNNEISEKSEIFDDQFSVERPDGSNFTLKIRSTKLEDSAMYFCASSEFLNNYGYTFGSGTRLTVV.

The chain recombines TRBV7-2 with TRBJ1-1; no firm D call. Germline V gives CDR1 SGHTA, CDR2 FQGNSA. The CDR3 contains 13 residues. V lost 2 bases and J 1 base, leaving 5 bases between the germline ends. CDR3 loop: CASSLSGNTEAFF. The DNA for the CDR3 is TGTGCCAGCAGCTTATCAGGGAACACTGAAGCTTTCTTT.